The text below deals with one T cell receptor beta chain. What it binds is unknown. The sample is drawn from a study of T cell repertoires in cytomegalovirus infection. About the research overall: CMV infection together with matching HLA type was indicated by public TCR beta signatures.

TCRdb passed the reads through MiXCR, listing each CDR3 protein once. Of roughly 800,000 distinct CDR3 sequences listed, about 28% were seen once; the top ten hold around 14%. CDR1 is LNHNV, CDR2 YYDKDF, per germline (reference sequence). The length of the CDR3 is 17 residues. The V end was cut by 8 bases, the J end by 0 bases, with 17 bases between. This sequence joins TRBV15 and TRBJ2-6; D might be TRBD2 (6 bases). The sequencing here drew on cultured CD8+ T cells from PBMCs, taken from culture after CMV antigen stimulation. This clonotype was obtained from a human donor in good health (CMV status not recorded). Some clones in this sample may be carry-over from other donors' samples. In nucleotides, the CDR3 is TGTGCCACCTCGTGGGGGGAAGAACTCTCTGGGGCCAACGTCCTGACTTTC. Amino acids: CATSWGEELSGANVLTF.